The T cell receptor (beta chain) under discussion was sequenced for a study of cytomegalovirus exposure and HLA in healthy donors. 13 Jbeta primers and 60 Vbeta primers were used for the PCR. The data were produced by immunoSEQ multiplex PCR, yet TCRdb's version contains in-frame clones alone and is incomplete. The data contain under 150,000 clones, 70% to 80% of them singletons. This clone appeared once. This TCR was recovered from a woman under 30 in good health and CMV-seronegative. Sample: PBMCs.

CDR3 amino acids: CASSLTGRQMGGNQPQHF. As DNA, the CDR3 is TGTGCCAGCTCCCTCACGGGCAGGCAAATGGGAGGCAATCAGCCCCAGCATTTT. The gene calls are TRBV6-4 and TRBJ1-5; no definite D call. Trimming removed 8 bases at V and 2 bases at J, with 25 bases between. CDR3 length: 18 amino acids. Germline CDR1 MRHNA, CDR2 SNTAGT.